These T cell receptor beta chains were read from a single sample in a study of OX40 agonist ivuxolimab in advanced cancers. Sequencing was performed with immunoSEQ multiplex PCR; in TCRdb, only in-frame clones are kept and a portion is missing. The sample yields some 85,000 clones, around 90% seen once. The source material was CD4+ or CD8+ T cells sorted from blood, sampled in a trial of the OX40 agonist ivuxolimab. These TCRs come from an adult with an advanced solid tumor such as melanoma, head and neck, liver or kidney cancer. Each CDR3 is given with its conserved first and last residue. A D gene is named only where the DNA matches it firmly. Clone size is shown for a subset of rows, as once, few, many or a class of expanded clone.

clone size	D gene	V gene	J gene	CDR3 protein	CDR3 DNA
-	TRBD2	TRBV5-1	TRBJ2-1	CASGSGNYYNEQFF	TGCGCCAGCGGTAGCGGGAACTACTACAATGAGCAGTTCTTC
-	-	TRBV11-2	TRBJ2-3	CASSLGSFKEVQQYF	TGTGCCAGCAGCTTAGGGTCCTTCAAGGAGGTTCAGCAGTATTTT
-	-	TRBV18	TRBJ2-2	CASSLQRDSGELFF	TGTGCCAGCTCACTTCAAAGGGATTCCGGGGAGCTGTTTTTT
-	-	TRBV7-8	TRBJ1-2	CASSLLGMGLDGYTF	TGTGCCAGCAGCTTATTAGGGATGGGGCTGGACGGCTACACCTTC
-	-	TRBV4-3	TRBJ2-2	CASSLVGATGELFF	TGCGCCAGCAGCCTTGTAGGAGCCACCGGGGAGCTGTTTTTT
once	-	TRBV19	TRBJ1-5	CASSTTGYQQPQHF	TGTGCCAGTAGTACAACAGGGTATCAACAGCCCCAGCATTTT
-	-	TRBV5-6	TRBJ1-5	CASSLGQAYQPQHF	TGTGCCAGCAGCCTCGGGCAAGCTTATCAGCCCCAGCATTTT
-	TRBD1	TRBV7-9	TRBJ1-4	CASSQQGAGEKLFF	TGTGCCAGCAGCCAACAGGGGGCAGGTGAAAAACTGTTTTTT
-	-	TRBV7-2	TRBJ2-7	CASNHGGVHYEQYF	TGTGCCAGCAACCATGGAGGGGTCCACTACGAGCAGTACTTC
-	TRBD2	TRBV7-2	TRBJ2-7	CASSLEREKVYEQYF	TGTGCCAGCAGCTTAGAGCGGGAGAAAGTCTACGAGCAGTACTTC